Below, 4 T cell receptor beta chains from the same sample are listed, as sequenced in a study of Ad26.COV2.S vaccination and SARS-CoV-2 variants. Data came from immunoSEQ multiplex PCR; TCRdb stores just in-frame clones and leaves some out. This repertoire shows about 250,000 clones, around 85% found once; its top ten account for less than 3.5%. Stated treatment: around 19 received Ad26.COV2.S at low or high dose, single or two shots; five or six received placebo; per-sample allocation not given. The samples date from day 63 after the first vaccine or placebo injection. The input for sequencing was peripheral blood, taken in a trial of Ad26.COV2.S vaccine versus placebo. The receptors come from a person between 18 and 65 years old who received the Ad26.COV2.S COVID-19 vaccine or a placebo.

This clone occurred many times. The chain couples TRBV4-3 to TRBJ1-2; D not certain. The CDR3 runs 15 residues. Germline V gene sequence: CDR1 LGHNA, CDR2 YSLEER. The germline V and J ends were trimmed by 4 bases and 4 bases, with 16 bases remaining between them. This CDR3 is CASSLDGNTFYGYTF. Here the CDR3 DNA reads TGCGCCAGCAGCCTGGACGGAAATACTTTCTATGGCTACACCTTC.

The V gene is TRBV4-1, the J gene TRBJ1-2; 10 bases fit TRBD1. The CDR3 is made up of 15 amino acids. Germline V gene lookup returns CDR1 MGHRA and CDR2 YSYEKL. V was pared by 1 base and J by 3 bases, with 2 bases of the junction left unmatched. This CDR3 is CASSQGGQGHYGYTF. The CDR3 coding sequence is TGCGCCAGCAGCCAAGGGGGACAGGGGCACTATGGCTACACCTTC.

J is TRBJ2-3 and V is TRBV3-1 (or the pseudogene TRBV3-2); 12 bases fit TRBD1. The CDR3 extends over 15 amino acids. The ends lost 3 bases at V and 6 bases at J; junction bases unmatched: 4. CDR1 is LGHDT and CDR2 is YNNKEL in the germline V gene (reference sequence). CDR3 in amino acids: CASSQGQGAQDTQYF. CDR3 coding DNA: TGTGCCAGCAGCCAGGGACAGGGGGCGCAGGATACGCAGTATTTT.

The J gene is TRBJ2-7, the V gene TRBV5-6; unclear D gene. The ends were cut back, 0 bases at V and 1 base at J, with 14 bases in the middle. Germline V gives CDR1 SGHDT, CDR2 YYEEEE. The CDR3 totals 16 residues. CDR3 nucleotide sequence: TGTGCCAGCAGCTTGGAATGGAAAGGGAAGTCCTACGAGCAGTACTTC. This codes for CASSLEWKGKSYEQYF.